This T cell receptor beta chain appears in the sequencing data of a study of T-cell reconstitution after alpha-beta-depleted transplantation in children. This clonotype was counted at least ten times. V gave up 3 bases and J gave up 4 bases, with 13 bases separating them. There are 14 residues in the CDR3. Looked up from germline, CDR1 is LGHDT and CDR2 is YNNKEL (reference sequence). Unique molecular identifiers were used to barcode this TCRbeta library. Using its own MiXCR run on the PCR reads, TCRdb lists one record per CDR3 protein. The table lists about 270,000 distinct CDR3 sequences, approximately 9.8% of them singletons.

The source of this sequence is a human donor who donated a stem cell graft to a child with SCID. The rearrangement links TRBV3-1 to TRBJ2-7; possibly TRBD1 or TRBD2 for D (5 bases each). This sample comprised PBMCs from the stem cell graft donor, obtained from the stem cell graft. The CDR3 is CASSQGPEAYEQYF. CDR3 nucleotide sequence: TGTGCCAGCAGCCAGGGACCTGAAGCGTACGAGCAGTACTTC.